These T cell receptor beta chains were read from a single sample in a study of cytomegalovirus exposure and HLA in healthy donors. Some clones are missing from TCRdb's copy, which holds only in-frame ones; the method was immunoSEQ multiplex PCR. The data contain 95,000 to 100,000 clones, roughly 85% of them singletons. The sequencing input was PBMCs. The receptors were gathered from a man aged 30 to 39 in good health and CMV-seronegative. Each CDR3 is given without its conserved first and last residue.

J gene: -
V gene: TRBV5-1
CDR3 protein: ASSLRLLDEQY

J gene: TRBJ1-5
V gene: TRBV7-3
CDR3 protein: ASSLTQDQPQH

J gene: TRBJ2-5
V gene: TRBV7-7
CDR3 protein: ASSRWGGATQY

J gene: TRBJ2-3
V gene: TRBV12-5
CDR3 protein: ASGLETSTDTQY

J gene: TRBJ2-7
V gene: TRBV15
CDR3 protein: ATSRDSQGAFYEQY

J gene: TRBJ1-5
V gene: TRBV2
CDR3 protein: ASSDRTGGNQPQH

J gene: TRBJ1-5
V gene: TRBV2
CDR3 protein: ASSHGTGRNQPQH

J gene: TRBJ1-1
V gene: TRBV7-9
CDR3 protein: ASSQRLQNTEAF

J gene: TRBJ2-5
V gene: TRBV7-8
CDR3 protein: ASSFWRGILGTQY

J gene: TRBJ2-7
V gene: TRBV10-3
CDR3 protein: AISGGKGDTYEQY

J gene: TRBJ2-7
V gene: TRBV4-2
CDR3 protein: ASRHDRGRVNEQY

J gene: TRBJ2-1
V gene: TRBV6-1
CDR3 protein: ASGSGGTSYNEQF

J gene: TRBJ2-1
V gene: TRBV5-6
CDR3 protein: ASSLLTGIVQF

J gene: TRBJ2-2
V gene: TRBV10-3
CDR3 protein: AIGLQGRGGELF

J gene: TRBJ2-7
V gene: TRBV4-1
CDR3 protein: ASSPAGGRTYEQY

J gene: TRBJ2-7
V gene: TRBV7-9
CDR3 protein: ASSLDRGPEQY

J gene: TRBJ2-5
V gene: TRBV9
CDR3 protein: ASSRTGGRETQY

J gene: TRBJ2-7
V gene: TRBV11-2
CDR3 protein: ASRPLARVPYEQY

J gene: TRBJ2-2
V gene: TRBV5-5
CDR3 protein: ASSLVATGELF

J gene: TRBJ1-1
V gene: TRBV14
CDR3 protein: ASSQMDRGDTEAF

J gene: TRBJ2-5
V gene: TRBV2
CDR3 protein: ASSSVDTRLQETQY

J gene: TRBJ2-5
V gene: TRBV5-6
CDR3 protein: ASSWRTGGSWETQY

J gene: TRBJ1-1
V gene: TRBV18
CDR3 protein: ASSPGQLQYTEAF

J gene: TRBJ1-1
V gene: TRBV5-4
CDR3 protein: ASSFPSAMNTEAF

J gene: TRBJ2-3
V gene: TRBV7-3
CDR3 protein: ATGASGRDTQY

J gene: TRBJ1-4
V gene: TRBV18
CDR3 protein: ASSPVGQSNEKLF

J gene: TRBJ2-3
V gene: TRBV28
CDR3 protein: ASSPTGGTDTQY

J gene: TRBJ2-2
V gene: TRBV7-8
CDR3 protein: ASSLGGMGTGELF

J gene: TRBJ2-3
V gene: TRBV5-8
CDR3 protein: ASSLGQGERGTQY

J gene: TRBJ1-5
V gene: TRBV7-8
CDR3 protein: ASSLEQGYSNQPQH

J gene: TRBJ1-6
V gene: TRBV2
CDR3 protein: ASSLDRASSYNSPLH

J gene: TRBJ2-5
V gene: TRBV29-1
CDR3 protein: SVEAPDRGRETQY

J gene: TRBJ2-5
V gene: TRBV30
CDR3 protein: AWSVQGVETQY

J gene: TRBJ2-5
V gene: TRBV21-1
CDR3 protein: ASSTDRRETQY

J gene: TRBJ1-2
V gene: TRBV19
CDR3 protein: ATSTRNRVEGYT

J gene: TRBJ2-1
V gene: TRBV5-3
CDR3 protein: ARSFGRSWGERINEQF

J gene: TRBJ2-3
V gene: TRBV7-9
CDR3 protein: ASSLAARVDTQY

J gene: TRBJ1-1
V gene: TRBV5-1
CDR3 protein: ASSRELMNTEAF

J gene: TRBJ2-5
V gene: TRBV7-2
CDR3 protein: ASSLAGRDQETQY

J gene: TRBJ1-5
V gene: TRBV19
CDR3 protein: ASSSDRNQPQH

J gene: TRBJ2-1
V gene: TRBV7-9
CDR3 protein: ASTLQGDQF

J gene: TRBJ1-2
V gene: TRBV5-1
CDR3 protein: ASSSWAGSYGYT

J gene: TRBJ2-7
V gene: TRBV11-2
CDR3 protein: ASSLGGRQFYEQY

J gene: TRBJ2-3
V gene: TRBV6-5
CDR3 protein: ASSYGQYTDTQY

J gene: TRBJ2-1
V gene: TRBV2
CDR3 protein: ASSVFSGGEMDEQF

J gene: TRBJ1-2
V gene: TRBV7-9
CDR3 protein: ASSSRWTVYGYT

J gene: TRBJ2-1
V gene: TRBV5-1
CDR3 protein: ASSPGGEYNEQF

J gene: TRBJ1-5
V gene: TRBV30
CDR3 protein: AWSYRGGNQPQH

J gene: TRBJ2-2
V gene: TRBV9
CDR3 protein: ASSVGGDGGGELF

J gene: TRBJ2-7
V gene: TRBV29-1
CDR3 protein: SVTTATYEQY

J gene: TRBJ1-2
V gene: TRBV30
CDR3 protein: AWNRGRIYGYT

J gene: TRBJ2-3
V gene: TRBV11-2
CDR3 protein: ASTLAGVSDTQY

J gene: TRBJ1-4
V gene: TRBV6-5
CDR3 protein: ASSYSEGQGGEKLF

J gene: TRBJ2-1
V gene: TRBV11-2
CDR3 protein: ASSLIRLENNEQF

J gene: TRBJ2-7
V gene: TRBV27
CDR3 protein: ASQPPGQGKAVGYEQY

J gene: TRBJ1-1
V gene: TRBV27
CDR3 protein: ASSLSSRVSEAF

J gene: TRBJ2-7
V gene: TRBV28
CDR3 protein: ASSSGTSYEQY